This record covers a single T cell receptor (beta chain). The target antigen is unknown. The record originates from a study of shared clonotypes between healthy human individuals. At the level of the study: Three CD4 naive, three CD4 memory, two CD8 naive and one CD8 memory plate were used per donor.

Germline lookup yields CDR1 MGHRA and CDR2 YSYEKL. The CDR3 length is 15 residues. V was clipped by 0 bases and J by 8 bases; unmatched bases: 6. Overall study results and limits: A handful of donors showed sharing of approximately 4.7% of naive CD4 clonotypes.

Cells designated naive CD8 were CD45RO-negative and were positively selected for CCR7, with terminally differentiated effector memory CD45RA+ cells excluded. The donor population consisted of healthy HIV-negative adults with no recent acute infections or vaccinations. Profiling relied on immunoSEQ multiplex PCR, and the TCRdb table lists in-frame clones only, not all of them. The table includes over 2,000,000 clones, about 93% detected once. The material sequenced was naive CD8+ T cells from PBMCs. The rearrangement joins TRBV4-1 to TRBJ2-1; 8 bases agree with TRBD2. The receptor's source is a man in his late teens or twenties in good health. Some clones in this sample may be carry-over from other donors' samples. CDR3: CASSQDGGRPDEQFF. The CDR3 DNA follows: TGCGCCAGCAGCCAAGACGGCGGGAGGCCCGATGAGCAGTTCTTC.